Listed below are T cell receptor beta chains from one sample, sequenced in a study of blood T cell repertoires in COVID-19. Sequencing used immunoSEQ multiplex PCR; TCRdb keeps in-frame clones, though not all of them. The repertoire holds some 120,000 clones, about 86% seen once, with roughly 4% in the top ten. The sample comprised peripheral blood. All receptors derive from a woman in her forties or fifties with acute or convalescent COVID-19. Both conserved end residues are trimmed from each CDR3. D genes are given only for firm matches. Size values are once, few and many counts, or a class for expanded clones, and some rows have none.

CDR3aa: AWSGGQSNQPQH
v_gene: TRBV30
d_gene: TRBD1
j_gene: TRBJ1-5
abundance: -

CDR3aa: ASSRLSRGNTEAF
v_gene: TRBV5-8
d_gene: -
j_gene: TRBJ1-1
abundance: -

CDR3aa: ASSAGPFPGYEQY
v_gene: TRBV9
d_gene: -
j_gene: TRBJ2-7
abundance: -

CDR3aa: ASKGDSPLH
v_gene: TRBV2
d_gene: -
j_gene: TRBJ1-6
abundance: -

CDR3aa: AISEGAGDLYEQY
v_gene: TRBV10-3
d_gene: -
j_gene: TRBJ2-7
abundance: -

CDR3aa: ASSVEVRGHEQY
v_gene: TRBV9
d_gene: TRBD1
j_gene: TRBJ2-7
abundance: -

CDR3aa: ASSLAWGGTEAF
v_gene: TRBV5-5
d_gene: -
j_gene: TRBJ1-1
abundance: -

CDR3aa: ASIPQILNSPLH
v_gene: TRBV28
d_gene: -
j_gene: TRBJ1-6
abundance: -

CDR3aa: ASSPRTAPNQPQH
v_gene: TRBV18
d_gene: -
j_gene: TRBJ1-5
abundance: -

CDR3aa: ASSFRGKDNEQF
v_gene: TRBV11-2
d_gene: -
j_gene: TRBJ2-1
abundance: few

CDR3aa: ASGDSATNEKLF
v_gene: TRBV3-1/TRBV3-2
d_gene: -
j_gene: TRBJ1-4
abundance: -

CDR3aa: ASNSGSIYGYT
v_gene: TRBV5-1
d_gene: -
j_gene: TRBJ1-2
abundance: -

CDR3aa: ASTAGEPPH
v_gene: TRBV28
d_gene: -
j_gene: TRBJ1-5
abundance: -

CDR3aa: ASSEAPSSYNEQF
v_gene: TRBV6-1
d_gene: -
j_gene: TRBJ2-1
abundance: -

CDR3aa: ASSLRFGAMNTEAF
v_gene: TRBV7-2
d_gene: -
j_gene: TRBJ1-1
abundance: few

CDR3aa: ASSRRGGNEKLF
v_gene: TRBV19
d_gene: -
j_gene: TRBJ1-4
abundance: -

CDR3aa: ASSLDWDTGGYNEQF
v_gene: TRBV5-1
d_gene: TRBD1
j_gene: TRBJ2-1
abundance: -

CDR3aa: ASQQFVKLF
v_gene: TRBV19
d_gene: -
j_gene: TRBJ1-4
abundance: -

CDR3aa: ASSVSSTVEKLF
v_gene: TRBV9
d_gene: -
j_gene: TRBJ1-4
abundance: -

CDR3aa: ASSIDTTGSTDTQY
v_gene: TRBV19
d_gene: -
j_gene: TRBJ2-3
abundance: -

CDR3aa: ASSLGAGDSGNTIY
v_gene: TRBV5-1
d_gene: -
j_gene: TRBJ1-3
abundance: few

CDR3aa: ASSLAPSSGFYEQY
v_gene: TRBV7-8
d_gene: -
j_gene: TRBJ2-7
abundance: -

CDR3aa: ASSQDLTGGSDTQY
v_gene: TRBV4-2
d_gene: TRBD2
j_gene: TRBJ2-3
abundance: -

CDR3aa: ASSLEGRLVGGEQF
v_gene: TRBV14
d_gene: -
j_gene: TRBJ2-1
abundance: -

CDR3aa: ASSPTMSEQY
v_gene: TRBV2
d_gene: -
j_gene: TRBJ2-7
abundance: -